The 5 T cell receptor beta chains reported below all come from one sample, sequenced in a study of T cell responses to AZD1222 COVID-19 vaccine. TCRdb's copy holds only in-frame clones and misses some; the assay was immunoSEQ multiplex PCR. This sample has 130,000 or so clones, with 90% found just once. Sequencing was performed on peripheral blood, taken on day 0 of AZD1222 vaccination. These receptors all come from an adult in good health.

The chain combines TRBV4-2 with TRBJ2-1, with D tentatively TRBD1 (6 bases). The germline V gene encodes CDR1 LGHNA and CDR2 YNFKEQ. V was cut by 1 base and J by 6 bases, with 10 bases left in between. The CDR3 totals 14 residues. CDR3 nucleotide sequence: TGTGCCAGCAGCCAAGCAGCAGGGGTCAATGAGCAGTTCTTC. This translates into CASSQAAGVNEQFF.

The chain employs TRBV11-3 and TRBJ2-4; 7 positions agree with TRBD2. CDR1 and CDR2 (germline): SGHNT, YENEEA. This CDR3 has 14 amino acids. V trimming: 4 bases; J trimming: 5 bases; junction bases outside the gene matches: 5. CDR3 nucleotide sequence: TGTGCCAGCAGCTCCCACCGGGGGGAAAACATTCAGTACTTC. This encodes CASSSHRGENIQYF.

The chain is built from TRBV2 and TRBJ2-7, with 9 bases fitting TRBD1. There are 12 residues in the CDR3. The germline V gene encodes CDR1 SNHLY and CDR2 FYNNEI. Trimming cost V 6 bases and J 10 bases; bases outside gene matches: 7. The CDR3 DNA reads TGTGCCAGCAGAGAACAGGGGGCGAATCAGTACTTC. This translates into CASREQGANQYF.

V gene TRBV7-8 combines with J gene TRBJ2-7; D is undetermined. The V end was cut by 1 base, the J end by 4 bases, with 5 bases between. The CDR3 has 12 amino acids. Germline values: CDR1 SGHVS, CDR2 FQNEAQ. CDR3 amino acids: CASSLVMYEQYF. The CDR3 nucleotides read TGTGCCAGCAGCTTAGTTATGTACGAGCAGTACTTC.

The rearrangement uses TRBV6-5 and TRBJ2-3; 9 bases map to TRBD2. Germline assignment: CDR1 MNHEY and CDR2 SVGAGI. J lost 0 bases, V lost 6 bases, and 1 base had no gene match. The CDR3 consists of 14 residues. CDR3 bases: TGTGCCAGCAGGCGGGGGGGAAGCACAGATACGCAGTATTTT. Protein sequence: CASRRGGSTDTQYF.